The T cell receptor beta chain under discussion was sequenced for a study of monozygotic twins with inflammatory bowel disease. TCRdb processed the 5' RACE reads again and assigns one entry to each CDR3 protein, with no DNA. Its listing shows 350,000 to 400,000 distinct CDR3 sequences. Sequencing was performed on blood. The clonotype was recovered from a human donor with ulcerative colitis or Crohn's disease, or a healthy co-twin of an affected twin (not recorded which).

CDR3: CASSPLDRGRVQYF. The chain links TRBV18 to TRBJ2-7; TCRdb lists TRBD1, though no DNA is available to test this call. Per the germline V gene, CDR1 is KGHSH and CDR2 is LQKENI. The CDR3 totals 14 residues. The full variable domain, completed using reference TRBV18 and TRBJ2-7, is NAGVMQNPRHLVRRRGQEARLRCSPMKGHSHVYWYRQLPEEGLKFMVYLQKENIIDESGMPKERFSAEFPKEGPSILRIQQVVRGDSAAYFCASSPLDRGRVQYFGPGTRLTVT.